This record concerns one T cell receptor (beta chain) sequence. Clones were sequenced by immunoSEQ multiplex PCR, and TCRdb holds only the in-frame ones, with some missing. In the table there are roughly 100,000 clones, approximately 92% of which are singletons. These data are taken from a study of blood T cell repertoires in COVID-19. CDR3 length equals 14 residues. Germline CDR1 ENHRY, CDR2 SYGVKD. V dropped 10 bases and J dropped 4; count of bases not matched to a gene: 10. Sequencing was done on a sample of peripheral blood. The sequence derives from a man in his fifties with active COVID-19. The V gene is TRBV10-3, the J gene TRBJ2-7; 10 bases fit TRBD1. CDR3 sequence: CATRPGQGSYEQYF. CDR3 in DNA: TGTGCCACGCGCCCGGGACAGGGGAGTTACGAGCAGTACTTC.